Following are 20 T cell receptor beta chains from one sample sequenced in a study of blood T cell repertoires in COVID-19. Using immunoSEQ multiplex PCR, the repertoire was profiled, and TCRdb retains in-frame clones only, with some absent. The table shows roughly 340,000 clones, with roughly nine tenths occurring only once. What was sequenced was PBMCs or T cells enriched from blood (not recorded which). These receptors all stem from a man aged 18-30 years who had recovered from COVID-19.

V gene TRBV12-5 combines with J gene TRBJ2-2; possible D gene TRBD2, 5 bases. Germline V gives CDR1 LGHNT, CDR2 FRNRAP. This CDR3 contains 13 residues. Between the trimmed V and J ends, which lost 1 base and 7 bases, there was a span of 7 bases. As DNA, the CDR3 is TGTGCTAGTGGTTTGGCCGGAGGCGGGGAGCTGTTTTTT. Translation gives CASGLAGGGELFF. Filled out from reference TRBV12-5 and TRBJ2-2, the complete variable domain reads DARVTQTPRHKVTEMGQEVTMRCQPILGHNTVFWYRQTMMQGLELLAYFRNRAPLDDSGMPKDRFSAEMPDATLATLKIQPSEPRDSAVYFCASGLAGGGELFFGEGSRLTVL.

The chain uses TRBV5-1 and TRBJ1-3, with D tentatively TRBD1 (6 bases). The CDR3 has 15 amino acids. The V end lost 4 bases, the J end lost 3 bases, and 14 bases lay between the germline ends. Germline V gives CDR1 SGHRS, CDR2 YFSETQ. CDR3 amino acids: CASSPIGDIGNTIYF. The CDR3 bases are TGCGCCAGCAGCCCGATTGGGGACATTGGAAACACCATATATTTT.

The rearrangement links TRBV29-1 to TRBJ2-7; TRBD1 matches 8 bases. The CDR3 consists of 15 residues. CDR1 and CDR2 from the germline V gene are SQVTM and ANQGSEA. V lost 8 bases to trimming and J lost 2 bases; unmatched junction nucleotides: 14. CDR3 nucleotide sequence: TGCAGCATGATGATAACGGGACAGGAGACCTACGAGCAGTACTTC. Its protein is CSMMITGQETYEQYF.

The sample holds a few counts of this clone. The J gene is TRBJ2-3, the V gene TRBV27, with 7 nucleotides matching TRBD1. After removal of 4 bases from V and 0 bases from J, the junction contained 22 bases not matched to a gene. This CDR3 region has 21 residues. Looked up from germline, CDR1 is MNHEY and CDR2 is SMNVEV (reference sequence). CDR3 sequence (DNA): TGTGCCAGCAGTTCAAACGAGGAGAAAACAGGGGTTCGACCTAGCACAGATACGCAGTATTTT. Protein: CASSSNEEKTGVRPSTDTQYF.

The rearrangement links TRBV5-4 to TRBJ2-2, with TRBD2 matching 14 bases. The trim removed 2 bases at V and 2 bases at J, leaving 2 bases unmatched. This CDR3 has 17 amino acids. Germline V CDR1 and CDR2: SGHNT, YYREEE (reference sequence). DNA for the CDR3: TGTGCCAGCAGCTTTGGACTAGCGGGGGGTAACACCGGGGAGCTGTTTTTT. This codes for CASSFGLAGGNTGELFF.

The V call is TRBV18, the J call TRBJ2-1; 9 nucleotides agree with TRBD2. CDR1 is KGHSH, CDR2 LQKENI, per germline. J was trimmed by 4 bases and V by 3 bases; bases with no gene match: 4. The CDR3 extends over 15 amino acids. The CDR3 reads CASSPREGGYNEQFF. The DNA of the CDR3 is TGTGCCAGCTCACCGCGGGAGGGTGGGTACAATGAGCAGTTCTTC.

The rearrangement joins TRBV7-9 to TRBJ1-1, with 8 positions matching TRBD1. The germline gives CDR1 SEHNR, CDR2 FQNEAQ (reference sequence). V was clipped by 3 bases and J by 4 bases; unmatched bases: 13. The CDR3 is 17 residues long. This CDR3 is CASSFFITGTGGTEAFF. In DNA form, the CDR3 reads TGTGCCAGCAGCTTCTTTATTACCGGGACAGGTGGCACTGAAGCTTTCTTT.

In regard to this clone: At the DNA level, this CDR3 is encoded by other sequences in the same sample as well. The genes are TRBV12-3 or TRBV12-4 and TRBJ2-7; TRBD1 aligns across 7 bases. The J segment lost 1 base and the V segment lost 3 bases, leaving 0 bases of the junction unmatched. The CDR3 totals 13 residues. The CDR3 loop is CASSLGQSYEQYF. CDR3 DNA sequence: TGTGCCAGCAGTTTGGGACAGTCCTACGAGCAGTACTTC.

The genes are TRBV9 and TRBJ2-1, with 13 nucleotides matching TRBD2. Unmatched junction bases numbered 3, after V lost 0 bases and J lost 3 bases. Germline V gene data show CDR1 as SGDLS and CDR2 as YYNGEE. There are 17 residues in the CDR3. CDR3 residues: CASSVVGLAGYYNEQFF. The CDR3, as DNA: TGTGCCAGCAGCGTAGTGGGACTAGCGGGGTACTACAATGAGCAGTTCTTC. The full variable domain, rest sourced from reference TRBV9 and TRBJ2-1, is DSGVTQTPKHLITATGQRVTLRCSPRSGDLSVYWYQQSLDQGLQFLIQYYNGEERAKGNILERFSAQQFPDLHSELNLSSLELGDSALYFCASSVVGLAGYYNEQFFGPGTRLTVL.

The V gene is TRBV2, the J gene TRBJ2-3, with TRBD1 matching 9 bases. Looked up from germline, CDR1 is SNHLY and CDR2 is FYNNEI. The CDR3 is made up of 20 amino acids. V lost 2 bases to trimming and J lost 2 bases; unmatched junction nucleotides: 17. Here the CDR3 reads CASSELYRGQGIFHTDTQYF. CDR3 DNA sequence: TGTGCCAGCAGTGAATTATACCGCGGACAGGGGATTTTTCACACAGATACGCAGTATTTT.

The gene calls are TRBV10-3 and TRBJ2-7; weak D call: TRBD2 (5 bases). The CDR3 runs 13 residues. V was clipped by 0 bases and J by 4 bases, with 7 bases between them. The germline CDR1 and CDR2 sequences are ENHRY and SYGVKD. The CDR3 reads CAISESGEYEQYF. CDR3 bases: TGTGCCATCAGTGAGTCTGGGGAGTACGAGCAGTACTTC.

This clone appeared once. The chain employs TRBV11-2 and TRBJ2-2, with 10 bases aligning to TRBD1. CDR3 length equals 15 residues. V dropped 3 bases and J dropped 5; count of bases not matched to a gene: 3. Germline V CDR1 and CDR2: SGHAT, FQNNGV. The CDR3 sequence: CASSFGTGATGELFF. The CDR3 bases are TGTGCCAGCAGCTTCGGGACAGGGGCTACCGGGGAGCTGTTTTTT.

The V gene is TRBV5-1, the J gene TRBJ1-4, with TRBD1 matching over 7 bases. CDR1 and CDR2 from the germline V gene are SGHRS and YFSETQ. The CDR3 is 13 residues long. V trimming: 5 bases; J trimming: 13 bases; junction bases outside the gene matches: 11. The CDR3: CASSLDRPGGLFF. The CDR3 bases are TGCGCCAGCAGTCTGGATAGGCCAGGGGGACTGTTTTTT.

The chain employs TRBV7-3 and TRBJ2-7; D might be TRBD1 (5 bases). Germline assignment: CDR1 SGHTA and CDR2 FQGTGA. Trimming removed 4 bases from V and 3 bases from J, with 16 bases in between. The CDR3 spans 15 residues. The CDR3 sequence is CASSSTSQQGYEQYF. In DNA form, the CDR3 reads TGTGCCAGCAGCTCCACCTCCCAGCAGGGCTACGAGCAGTACTTC.

This clone was seen a single time. The V and J genes are TRBV7-8 and TRBJ1-2; D is ambiguous. There are 17 residues in the CDR3. Trimming shortened V by 2 bases and J by 4 bases, and 20 bases separated the two germline ends. Per the germline V gene, CDR1 is SGHVS and CDR2 is FQNEAQ. The CDR3 reads CASSLSFRAGSVYGYTF. The CDR3 coding sequence is TGTGCCAGCAGCTTATCTTTTCGTGCAGGATCGGTCTATGGCTACACCTTC. The full variable domain, with the rest looked up from reference TRBV7-8 and TRBJ1-2, is GAGVSQSPRYKVAKRGQDVALRCDPISGHVSLFWYQQALGQGPEFLTYFQNEAQLDKSGLPSDRFFAERPEGSVSTLKIQRTQQEDSAVYLCASSLSFRAGSVYGYTFGSGTRLTVV.

The chain couples TRBV14 to TRBJ1-1; D unresolved. CDR3 length equals 13 residues. Per germline, CDR1 SGHDN and CDR2 FVKESK. V was shortened by 4 bases and J by 1 base, with 7 bases between the two germline ends. The CDR3 coding sequence is TGTGCCAGCAGCCCAGTACGGAACACTGAAGCTTTCTTT. Protein: CASSPVRNTEAFF.

This rearrangement joins TRBV18 to TRBJ1-5; a possible D gene is TRBD1 (6 bases). In germline, CDR1 is KGHSH, CDR2 LQKENI. V was cut by 2 bases and J by 2 bases, with 7 bases left in between. The CDR3 covers 14 residues. The CDR3 sequence: CASSPGGGNQPQHF. The CDR3, as DNA: TGTGCCAGCTCACCAGGGGGCGGCAATCAGCCCCAGCATTTT.

This CDR3 is CSARGLGNEKLFF. The CDR3 nucleotides are TGCAGCGCAAGGGGGCTGGGTAATGAAAAACTGTTTTTT. The V call is TRBV29-1, the J call TRBJ1-4; 7 bases line up with TRBD1. Germline CDR1 and CDR2: SQVTM and ANQGSEA. Unmatched junction bases numbered 6, after V lost 7 bases and J lost 4 bases. This CDR3 spans 13 amino acids.

The chain combines TRBV4-1 with TRBJ1-1; D unresolved. CDR3 length equals 14 residues. The V and J ends lost 2 bases and 7 bases respectively, with 14 bases between them. Germline loops: CDR1 MGHRA, CDR2 YSYEKL. The CDR3 spells CASSQPVATGEAFF. As DNA, the CDR3 is TGCGCCAGCAGCCAACCGGTGGCGACGGGTGAAGCTTTCTTT.

The genes are TRBV28 and TRBJ1-2; TRBD1 matches 8 bases. The junction had 10 bases not matched to a gene; V was cut back by 9 bases and J by 4 bases. Germline V gene data show CDR1 as MDHEN and CDR2 as SYDVKM. The CDR3 runs to 14 residues. This CDR3 is CASSVGQASYGYTF. In DNA, the CDR3 is TGTGCCAGTAGCGTGGGACAGGCTTCCTATGGCTACACCTTC.